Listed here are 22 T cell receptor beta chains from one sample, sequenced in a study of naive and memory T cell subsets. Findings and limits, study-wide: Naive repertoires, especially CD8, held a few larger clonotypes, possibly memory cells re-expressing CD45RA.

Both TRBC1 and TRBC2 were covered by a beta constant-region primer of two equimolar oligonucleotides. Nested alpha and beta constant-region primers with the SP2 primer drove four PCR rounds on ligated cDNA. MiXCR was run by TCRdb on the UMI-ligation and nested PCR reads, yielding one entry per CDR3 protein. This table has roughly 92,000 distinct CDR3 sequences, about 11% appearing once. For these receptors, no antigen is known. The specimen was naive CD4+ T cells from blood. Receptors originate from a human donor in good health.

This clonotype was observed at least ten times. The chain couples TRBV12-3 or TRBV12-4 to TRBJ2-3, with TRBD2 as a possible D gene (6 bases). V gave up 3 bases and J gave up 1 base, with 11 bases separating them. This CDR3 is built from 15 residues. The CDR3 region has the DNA TGTGCCAGCAGTTTTTCGGGGGATGGCACAGATACGCAGTATTTT. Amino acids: CASSFSGDGTDTQYF.

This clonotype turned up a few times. CDR3 sequence: CASSLVGDRGYEQYF. The CDR3 nucleotides are TGCGCCAGCAGCTTGGTTGGTGACAGGGGGTACGAGCAGTACTTC. This chain links TRBV5-1 with TRBJ2-7, with 9 nucleotides matching TRBD1. With V trimmed by 0 bases and J by 4 bases, 5 bases remained unmatched. Germline CDR1 is SGHRS and CDR2 is YFSETQ. CDR3 size: 15 residues. Complete variable domain (other parts from reference TRBV5-1 and TRBJ2-7): KAGVTQTPRYLIKTRGQQVTLSCSPISGHRSVSWYQQTPGQGLQFLFEYFSETQRNKGNFPGRFSGRQFSNSRSEMNVSTLELGDSALYLCASSLVGDRGYEQYFGPGTRLTVT.

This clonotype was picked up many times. CDR3 amino acids: CATRTSGGPHTQYF. The CDR3 DNA reads TGTGCCACCCGAACTAGCGGGGGGCCCCATACGCAGTATTTT. This chain joins TRBV6-2 or TRBV6-3 and TRBJ2-3, with 12 bases aligning to TRBD2. This CDR3 spans 14 amino acids. Germline V gives CDR1 MNHEY, CDR2 SVGEGT. J lost 7 bases, V lost 10 bases, and 9 bases had no gene match.

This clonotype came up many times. CDR3 protein: CASSMGLAGEGTQYF. The CDR3 DNA reads as TGTGCCAGCAGCATGGGACTAGCGGGAGAGGGGACCCAGTACTTC. This chain joins TRBV7-2 and TRBJ2-5, with 14 bases lining up with TRBD2. The CDR3 totals 15 residues. Germline CDR1 reads SGHTA; CDR2 reads FQGNSA. J lost 7 bases, V lost 5 bases, and 6 bases had no gene match.

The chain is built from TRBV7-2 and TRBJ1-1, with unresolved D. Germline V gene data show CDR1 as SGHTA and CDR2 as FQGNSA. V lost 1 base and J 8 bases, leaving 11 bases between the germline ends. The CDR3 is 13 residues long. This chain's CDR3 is CASSLGGLGEAFF. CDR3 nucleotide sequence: TGTGCCAGCAGCTTAGGAGGCCTAGGGGAAGCTTTCTTT.

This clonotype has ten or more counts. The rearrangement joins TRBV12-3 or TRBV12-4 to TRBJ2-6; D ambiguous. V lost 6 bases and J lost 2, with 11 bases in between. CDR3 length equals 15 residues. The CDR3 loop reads CASSRALTGANVLTF. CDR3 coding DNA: TGTGCCAGCAGCCGGGCCCTTACTGGGGCCAACGTCCTGACTTTC.

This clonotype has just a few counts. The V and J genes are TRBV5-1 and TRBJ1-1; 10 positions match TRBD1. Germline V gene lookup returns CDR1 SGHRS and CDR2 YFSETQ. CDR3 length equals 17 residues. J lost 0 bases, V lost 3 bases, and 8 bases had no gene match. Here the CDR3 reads CASSSGVGTGVNTEAFF. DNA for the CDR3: TGCGCCAGCAGCTCGGGGGTCGGGACAGGGGTGAACACTGAAGCTTTCTTT.

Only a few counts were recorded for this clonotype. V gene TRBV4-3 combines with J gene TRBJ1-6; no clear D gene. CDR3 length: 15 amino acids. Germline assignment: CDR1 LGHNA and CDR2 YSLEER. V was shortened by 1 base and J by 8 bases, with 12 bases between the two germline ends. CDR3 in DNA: TGCGCCAGCAGCCAAGCTCCGGCAGGTTATTCACCCCTCCACTTT. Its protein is CASSQAPAGYSPLHF.

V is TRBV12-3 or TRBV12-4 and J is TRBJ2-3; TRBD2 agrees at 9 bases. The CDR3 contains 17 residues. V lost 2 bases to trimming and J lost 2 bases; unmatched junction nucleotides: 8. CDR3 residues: CASSLSGGTGPTDTQYF. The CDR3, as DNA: TGTGCCAGCAGTTTAAGCGGGGGGACCGGCCCCACAGATACGCAGTATTTT.

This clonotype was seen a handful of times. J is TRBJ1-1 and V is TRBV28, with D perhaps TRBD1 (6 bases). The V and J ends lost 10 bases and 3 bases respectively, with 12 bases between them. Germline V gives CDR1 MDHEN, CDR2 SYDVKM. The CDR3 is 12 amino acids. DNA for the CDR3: TGTGCCATTCTGGGGGCCTACACTGAAGCTTTCTTT. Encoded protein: CAILGAYTEAFF. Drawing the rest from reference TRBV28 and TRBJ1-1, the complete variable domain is DVKVTQSSRYLVKRTGEKVFLECVQDMDHENMFWYRQDPGLGLRLIYFSYDVKMKEKGDIPEGYSVSREKKERFSLILESASTNQTSMYLCAILGAYTEAFFGQGTRLTVV.

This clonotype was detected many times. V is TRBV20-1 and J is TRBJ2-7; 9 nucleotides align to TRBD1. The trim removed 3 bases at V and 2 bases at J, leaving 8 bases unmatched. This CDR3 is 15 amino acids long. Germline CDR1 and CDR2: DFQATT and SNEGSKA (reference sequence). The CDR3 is CSASLTGTGTYEQYF. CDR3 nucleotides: TGCAGTGCTAGTTTAACCGGGACAGGGACCTACGAGCAGTACTTC.

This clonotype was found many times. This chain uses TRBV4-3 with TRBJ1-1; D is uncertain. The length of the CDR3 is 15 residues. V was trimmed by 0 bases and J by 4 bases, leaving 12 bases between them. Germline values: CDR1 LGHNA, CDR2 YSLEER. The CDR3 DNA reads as TGCGCCAGCAGCCAAGATTCCGTCAAGGCCACTGAAGCTTTCTTT. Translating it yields CASSQDSVKATEAFF.

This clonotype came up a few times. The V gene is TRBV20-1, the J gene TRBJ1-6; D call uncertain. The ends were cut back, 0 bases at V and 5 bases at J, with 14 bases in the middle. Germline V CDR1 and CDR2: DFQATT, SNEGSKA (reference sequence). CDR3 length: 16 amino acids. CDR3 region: CSARDGSTADNSPLHF. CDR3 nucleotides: TGCAGTGCTAGAGATGGAAGTACGGCGGATAATTCACCCCTCCACTTT.

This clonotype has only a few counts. In DNA form, the CDR3 reads TGTGCCAGTAGTATCCTGTCGGGACAGGGGACCCAGTACTTC. Translated: CASSILSGQGTQYF. The chain uses TRBV19 and TRBJ2-5, with 9 bases fitting TRBD1. Trimming removed 3 bases from V and 7 bases from J; junction bases left unmatched: 6. CDR3 length equals 14 residues. Per the germline V gene, CDR1 is LNHDA and CDR2 is SQIVND (reference sequence).

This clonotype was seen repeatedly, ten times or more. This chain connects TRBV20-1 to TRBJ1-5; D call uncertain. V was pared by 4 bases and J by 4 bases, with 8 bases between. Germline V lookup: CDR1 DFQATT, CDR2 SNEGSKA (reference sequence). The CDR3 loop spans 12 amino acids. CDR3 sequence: CSAISGNQPQHF. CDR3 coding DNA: TGCAGTGCTATCTCCGGGAATCAGCCCCAGCATTTT.

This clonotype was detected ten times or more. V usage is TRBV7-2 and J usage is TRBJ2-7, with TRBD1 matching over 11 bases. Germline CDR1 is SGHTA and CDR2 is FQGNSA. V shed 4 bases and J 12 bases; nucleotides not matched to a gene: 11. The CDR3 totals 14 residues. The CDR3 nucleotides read TGTGCCAGCAGCTCGCCCGGGACAGGGGGGTTCAGGTACTTC. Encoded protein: CASSSPGTGGFRYF. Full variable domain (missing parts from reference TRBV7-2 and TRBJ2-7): GAGVSQSPSNKVTEKGKDVELRCDPISGHTALYWYRQSLGQGLEFLIYFQGNSAPDKSGLPSDRFSAERTGGSVSTLTIQRTQQEDSAVYLCASSSPGTGGFRYFGPGTRLTVT.

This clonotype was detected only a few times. DNA of the CDR3: TGTGCCAGCCAGCCAAAGAACACTGAAGCTTTCTTT. It yields the protein CASQPKNTEAFF. The rearrangement uses TRBV7-2 and TRBJ1-1, with no clear D. The germline gives CDR1 SGHTA, CDR2 FQGNSA. The CDR3 has 12 residues. V was shortened by 8 bases and J by 1 base, with 8 bases between the two germline ends.

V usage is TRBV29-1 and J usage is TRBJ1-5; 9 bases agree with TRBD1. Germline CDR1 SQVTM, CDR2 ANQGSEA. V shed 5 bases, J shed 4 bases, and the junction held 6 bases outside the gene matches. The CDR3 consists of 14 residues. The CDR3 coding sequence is TGCAGCGTTCAAACAGGGGGCGGTAATCAGCCCCAGCATTTT. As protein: CSVQTGGGNQPQHF.

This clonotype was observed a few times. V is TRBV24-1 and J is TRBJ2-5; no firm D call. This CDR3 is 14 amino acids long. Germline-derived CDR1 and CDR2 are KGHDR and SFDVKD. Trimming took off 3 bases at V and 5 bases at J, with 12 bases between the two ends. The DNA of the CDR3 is TGTGCCACCAGTGATCGCAGTTCCCGTGAGACCCAGTACTTC. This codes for CATSDRSSRETQYF.

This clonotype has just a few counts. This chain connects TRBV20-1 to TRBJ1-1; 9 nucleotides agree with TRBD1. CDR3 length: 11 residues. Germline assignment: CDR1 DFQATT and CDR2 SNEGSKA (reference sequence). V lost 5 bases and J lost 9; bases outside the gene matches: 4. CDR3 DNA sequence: TGCAGTGCTTCGGGACAGGGTAAAGCTTTCTTT. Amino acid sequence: CSASGQGKAFF.

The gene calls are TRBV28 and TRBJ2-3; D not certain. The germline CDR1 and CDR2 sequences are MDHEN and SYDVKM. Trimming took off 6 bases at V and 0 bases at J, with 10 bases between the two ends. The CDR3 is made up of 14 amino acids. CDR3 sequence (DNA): TGTGCCAGCAGGCCAGGCCCTAGCACAGATACGCAGTATTTT. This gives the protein CASRPGPSTDTQYF.

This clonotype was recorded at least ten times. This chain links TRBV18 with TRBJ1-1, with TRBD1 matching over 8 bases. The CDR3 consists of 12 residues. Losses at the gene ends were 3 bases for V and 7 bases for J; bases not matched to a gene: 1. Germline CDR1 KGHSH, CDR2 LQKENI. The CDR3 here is CASSPTGVEAFF. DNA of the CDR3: TGTGCCAGCTCACCGACAGGGGTTGAAGCTTTCTTT. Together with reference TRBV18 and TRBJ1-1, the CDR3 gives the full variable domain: NAGVMQNPRHLVRRRGQEARLRCSPMKGHSHVYWYRQLPEEGLKFMVYLQKENIIDESGMPKERFSAEFPKEGPSILRIQQVVRGDSAAYFCASSPTGVEAFFGQGTRLTVV.